Following are 10 T cell receptor beta chains from one sample sequenced in a study of blood T cell repertoires in COVID-19. Libraries were prepared by immunoSEQ multiplex PCR; TCRdb keeps only in-frame clonotypes and omits some of them. The data show 100,000 or so clones, 84% seen once. Sequencing used peripheral blood. The receptors stem from a man in his forties or fifties with active or convalescent COVID-19.

The chain is built from TRBV18 and TRBJ1-6; 9 bases map to TRBD1. V trimming: 4 bases; J trimming: 8 bases; junction bases outside the gene matches: 6. The CDR3 is made up of 15 amino acids. The V gene's germline CDR1 is KGHSH and CDR2 LQKENI. CDR3 region: CASSRRDRDHSPLHF. The CDR3 DNA is TGTGCCAGCTCACGCCGGGACAGGGACCATTCACCCCTCCACTTT.

The CDR3 nucleotides are TGTGCCAGCAGCAAGTCTCCGTTAATGGGGCGGGGGAGCCTCCAAGAGACCCAGTACTTC. Protein: CASSKSPLMGRGSLQETQYF. The chain carries TRBV21-1 and TRBJ2-5; the table's TRBD2 call for D was not verified on the DNA. TRBV21-1 is an annotated pseudogene. CDR3 length: 20 residues.

This rearrangement joins TRBV7-9 to TRBJ2-1; 13 positions match TRBD2. This CDR3 is 17 amino acids long. Germline CDR1 SEHNR, CDR2 FQNEAQ (reference sequence). Trimming cost V 5 bases and J 4 bases; bases outside gene matches: 8. The CDR3 loop reads CASSTTSGGQVYNEQFF. The CDR3, as DNA: TGTGCCAGCAGCACGACTAGCGGGGGGCAAGTTTACAATGAGCAGTTCTTC.

The chain carries TRBV2 and TRBJ1-6; D unclear. Trimming took 11 bases from V and 14 from J, leaving 22 bases between them. The CDR3 sequence is 13 residues long. CDR1 and CDR2 (germline): SNHLY, FYNNEI. The CDR3 nucleotides are TGTGCCGGGAAGGGAGGTGCCGTGTCGGCCCTCCACTTT. Encoded protein: CAGKGGAVSALHF.

The J gene is TRBJ2-2, the V gene TRBV11-3, with 9 bases matching TRBD1. The length of the CDR3 is 16 residues. V lost 5 bases to trimming and J lost 5 bases; unmatched junction nucleotides: 9. In germline, CDR1 is SGHNT, CDR2 YENEEA. CDR3 amino acids: CASSGSGTGKTGELFF. Written as DNA, the CDR3 is TGTGCCAGCAGCGGATCCGGGACAGGGAAAACCGGGGAGCTGTTTTTT.

This chain joins TRBV6-5 and TRBJ2-5; a weak D match, TRBD2 (7 bases). The CDR3 is 16 amino acids. V lost 0 bases, J lost 1 base, and 12 bases lay in between. The germline V gene has CDR1 MNHEY and CDR2 SVGAGI. The CDR3 sequence: CASSYSRGGGQETQYF. In DNA form, the CDR3 reads TGTGCCAGCAGTTACTCCCGGGGAGGGGGCCAAGAGACCCAGTACTTC.

The rearrangement uses TRBV27 and TRBJ2-3, with 8 bases fitting TRBD2. The CDR3 runs 16 residues. With 4 bases clipped from V and 4 bases from J, the junction kept 10 bases outside the gene matches. The germline gives CDR1 MNHEY, CDR2 SMNVEV (reference sequence). DNA for the CDR3: TGTGCCAGCAGTTCCCAGGCGGGGGGCCGGGCAGATACGCAGTATTTT. Translating gives CASSSQAGGRADTQYF.

The J gene is TRBJ2-7, the V gene TRBV6-2 or TRBV6-3; 14 nucleotides align to TRBD2. Germline assignment: CDR1 MNHEY and CDR2 SVGEGT. The CDR3 has 15 amino acids. Unmatched junction bases numbered 5, after V lost 6 bases and J lost 4 bases. CDR3 DNA sequence: TGTGCCAGCAGACCTGGGACTAGCGGGGGTTACGAGCAGTACTTC. This sequence encodes CASRPGTSGGYEQYF.

For the CDR3, the DNA is TGTGCCAGCAGCGTAGCGCCTAGCGGGGGGGAAGAGACCCAGTACTTC. This encodes CASSVAPSGGEETQYF. The chain carries TRBV9 and TRBJ2-5, with 12 bases lining up with TRBD2. This CDR3 comprises 16 residues. The germline V gene has CDR1 SGDLS and CDR2 YYNGEE. Unmatched junction bases numbered 3, after V lost 0 bases and J lost 3 bases.

The chain has TRBV30 and TRBJ1-2; perhaps TRBD1 as D (5 bases). Germline V gene data show CDR1 as GTSNPN and CDR2 as SVGIG (reference sequence). The CDR3 is made up of 13 amino acids. With 3 bases removed from V and 5 bases from J, the gap between germline ends came to 13 bases. The chain's CDR3 is CAWSLQKGYGYTF. The CDR3 DNA follows: TGTGCCTGGAGCCTACAAAAGGGGTATGGCTACACCTTC. The variable domain in full, with the rest retrieved from reference TRBV30 and TRBJ1-2, is SQTIHQWPATLVQPVGSPLSLECTVEGTSNPNLYWYRQAAGRGLQLLFYSVGIGQISSEVPQNLSASRPQDRQFILSSKKLLLSDSGFYLCAWSLQKGYGYTFGSGTRLTVV.